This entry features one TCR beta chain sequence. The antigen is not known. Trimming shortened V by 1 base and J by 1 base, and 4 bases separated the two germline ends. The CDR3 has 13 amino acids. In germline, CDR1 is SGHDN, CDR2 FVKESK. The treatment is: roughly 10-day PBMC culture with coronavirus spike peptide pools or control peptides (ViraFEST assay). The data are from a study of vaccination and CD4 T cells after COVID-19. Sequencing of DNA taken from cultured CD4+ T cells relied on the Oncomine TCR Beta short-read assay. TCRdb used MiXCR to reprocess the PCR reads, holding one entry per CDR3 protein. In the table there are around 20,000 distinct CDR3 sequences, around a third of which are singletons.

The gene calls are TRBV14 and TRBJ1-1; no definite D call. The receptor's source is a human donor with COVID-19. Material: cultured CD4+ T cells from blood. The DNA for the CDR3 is TGTGCCAGCAGCCAAGTGTGGAACACTGAAGCTTTCTTT. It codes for CASSQVWNTEAFF.